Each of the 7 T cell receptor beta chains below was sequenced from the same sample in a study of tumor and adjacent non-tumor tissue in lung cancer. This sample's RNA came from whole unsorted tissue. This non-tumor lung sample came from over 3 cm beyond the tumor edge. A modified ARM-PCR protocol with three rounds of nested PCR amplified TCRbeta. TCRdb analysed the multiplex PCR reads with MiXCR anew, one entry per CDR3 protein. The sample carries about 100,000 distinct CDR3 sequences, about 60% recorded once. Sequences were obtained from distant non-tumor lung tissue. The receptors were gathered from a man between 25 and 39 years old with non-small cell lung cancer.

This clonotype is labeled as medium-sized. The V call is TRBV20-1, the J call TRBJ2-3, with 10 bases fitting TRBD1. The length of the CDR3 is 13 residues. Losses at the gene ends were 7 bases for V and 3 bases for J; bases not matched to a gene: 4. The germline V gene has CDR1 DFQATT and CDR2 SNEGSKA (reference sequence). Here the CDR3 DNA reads TGCAGTGGAAGGACAGGGGGAACAGATACGCAGTATTTT. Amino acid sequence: CSGRTGGTDTQYF.

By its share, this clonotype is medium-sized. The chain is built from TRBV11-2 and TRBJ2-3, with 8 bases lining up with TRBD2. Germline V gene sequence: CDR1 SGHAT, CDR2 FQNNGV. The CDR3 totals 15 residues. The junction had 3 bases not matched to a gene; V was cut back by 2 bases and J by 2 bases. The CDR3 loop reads CASSLRRGVTDTQYF. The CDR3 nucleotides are TGTGCCAGCAGCTTAAGGCGGGGGGTCACAGATACGCAGTATTTT.

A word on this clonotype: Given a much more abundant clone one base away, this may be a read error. The CDR3 coding sequence is TGCAGTGCTAGAGCGGACCGGGGCTACATTGAGCAGTTCTTC. Translating gives CSARADRGYIEQFF. This chain joins TRBV20-1 and TRBJ2-1, with D tentatively TRBD1 or TRBD2 (5 bases each). CDR1 is DFQATT and CDR2 is SNEGSKA in the germline V gene (reference sequence). The CDR3 runs 14 residues.

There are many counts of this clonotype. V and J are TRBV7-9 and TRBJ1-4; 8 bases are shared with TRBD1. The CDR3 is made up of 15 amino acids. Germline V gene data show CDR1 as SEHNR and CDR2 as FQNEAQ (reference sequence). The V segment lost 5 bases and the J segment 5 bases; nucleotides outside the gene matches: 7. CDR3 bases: TGTGCCAGCAGCGATTGGACAGGGCAAAATGAAAAACTGTTTTTT. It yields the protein CASSDWTGQNEKLFF.

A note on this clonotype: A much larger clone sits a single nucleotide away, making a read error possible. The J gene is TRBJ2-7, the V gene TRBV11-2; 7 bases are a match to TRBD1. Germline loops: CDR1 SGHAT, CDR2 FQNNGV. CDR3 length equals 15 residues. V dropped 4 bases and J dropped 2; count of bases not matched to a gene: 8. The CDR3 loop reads CASSSGTDRTYEQYF. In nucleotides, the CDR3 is TGTGCCAGCAGCTCGGGGACAGACCGGACCTACGAGCAGTACTTC.

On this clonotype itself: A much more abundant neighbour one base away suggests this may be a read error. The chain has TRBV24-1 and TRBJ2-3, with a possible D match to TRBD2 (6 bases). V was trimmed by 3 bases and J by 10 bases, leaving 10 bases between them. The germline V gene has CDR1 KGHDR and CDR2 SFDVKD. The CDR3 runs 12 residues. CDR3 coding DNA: TGTGCCACCAGTGATGTCGGGAGTGCGCAGTATTTT. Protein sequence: CATSDVGSAQYF.

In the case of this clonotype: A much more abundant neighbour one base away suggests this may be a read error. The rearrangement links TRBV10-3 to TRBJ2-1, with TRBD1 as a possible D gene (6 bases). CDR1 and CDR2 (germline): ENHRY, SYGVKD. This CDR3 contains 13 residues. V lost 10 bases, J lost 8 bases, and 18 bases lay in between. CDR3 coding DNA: TGTGCCACCGAACCGGAACAGGGAGATGAGCAGTTCTTC. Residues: CATEPEQGDEQFF.